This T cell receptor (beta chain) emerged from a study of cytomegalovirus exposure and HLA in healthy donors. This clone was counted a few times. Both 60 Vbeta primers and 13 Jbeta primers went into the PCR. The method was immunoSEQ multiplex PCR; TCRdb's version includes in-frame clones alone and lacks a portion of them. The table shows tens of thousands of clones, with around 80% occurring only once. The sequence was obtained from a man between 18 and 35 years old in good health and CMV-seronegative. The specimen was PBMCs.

CDR3 sequence: CASSLARAYVETQYF. The CDR3, as DNA: TGTGCCAGCAGCTTGGCCAGGGCTTATGTGGAGACCCAGTACTTC. The chain is built from TRBV5-4 and TRBJ2-5; D perhaps matches TRBD1 (5 bases). Per the germline V gene, CDR1 is SGHNT and CDR2 is YYREEE (reference sequence). The CDR3 has 15 residues. Trimming cost V 0 bases and J 5 bases, with 14 bases left between them.